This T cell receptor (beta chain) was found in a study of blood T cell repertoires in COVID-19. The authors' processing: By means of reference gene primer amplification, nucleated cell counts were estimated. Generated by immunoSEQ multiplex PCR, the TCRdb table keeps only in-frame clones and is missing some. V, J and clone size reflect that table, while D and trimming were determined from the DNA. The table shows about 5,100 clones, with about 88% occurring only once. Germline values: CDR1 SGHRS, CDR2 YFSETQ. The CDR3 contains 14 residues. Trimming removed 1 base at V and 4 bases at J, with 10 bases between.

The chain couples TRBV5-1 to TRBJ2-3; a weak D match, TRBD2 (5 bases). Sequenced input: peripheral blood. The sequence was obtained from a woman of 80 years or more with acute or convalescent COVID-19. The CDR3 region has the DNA TGCGCCAGCAGCTTGAGATCGGAGGCAGATACGCAGTATTTT. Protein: CASSLRSEADTQYF.